Listed below are T cell receptor beta chains from one sample, sequenced in a study of CD8+CD57+ T cells in acquired aplastic anemia. Via MiXCR, TCRdb re-called the reads, giving one row per CDR3 protein. The data show around 120,000 distinct CDR3 sequences, almost 40% seen once. The sample comprised sorted CD4+, CD8+, or CD8+CD57+ T cells (not recorded which) from PBMCs. Receptors were obtained from a human donor with aplastic anemia. CDR3s include the opening cysteine and the closing phenylalanine or tryptophan. Fields, in order: J gene, clone size, V gene, D gene, CDR3 protein, CDR3 DNA. The D gene is left open where the match is weak. Clone size is stated in some rows and not others, as once, few, many or a class when expanded.

>TRBJ2-3|many|TRBV7-9|NA
CASSLAEGTDTQYF
TGTGCCAGCAGCTTAGCGGAGGGCACAGATACGCAGTATTTT
>TRBJ2-5|NA|TRBV19|NA
CASRESVNQPQYF
TGTGCCAGCAGGGAATCGGTCAATCAGCCCCAGTACTTC
>TRBJ2-3|many|TRBV10-3|NA
CAISDKDTQYF
TGTGCCATCAGTGATAAAGATACGCAGTATTTT
>TRBJ1-3|many|TRBV19|NA
CASSISRSGNTIYF
TGTGCCAGTAGTATAAGCAGGTCTGGAAACACCATATATTTT
>TRBJ1-1|NA|TRBV6-4|NA
CASSDSGTTEAFF
TGTGCCAGCAGTGACTCTGGTACAACTGAAGCTTTCTTT
>TRBJ2-5|many|TRBV6-4|NA
CASSFGPGETQYF
TGTGCCAGCAGCTTTGGACCGGGGGAGACCCAGTACTTC
>TRBJ2-5|NA|TRBV7-7|TRBD1
CASSDRDETQYF
TGTGCCAGCAGTGACAGGGACGAGACCCAGTACTTC
>TRBJ2-3|NA|TRBV2|TRBD2
CASSVFSGGAGTQYF
TGTGCCAGCAGTGTGTTTAGCGGGGGGGCGGGTACGCAGTATTTT
>TRBJ1-4|NA|TRBV29-1|NA
CSVQGNGNEKLFF
TGCAGCGTTCAAGGAAACGGAAATGAAAAACTGTTTTTT
>TRBJ1-5|NA|TRBV2|NA
CASSLAGGGQPQHF
TGTGCCAGCAGTCTAGCGGGGGGTGGGCAGCCCCAGCATTTT
>TRBJ2-3|few|TRBV2|TRBD2
CASSYPGGGADTQYF
TGTGCCAGCAGTTACCCCGGGGGGGGCGCAGATACGCAGTATTTT
>TRBJ1-1|NA|TRBV28|TRBD1
CASSWGQAMNTEAFF
TGTGCCAGCAGTTGGGGACAGGCAATGAACACTGAAGCTTTCTTT
>TRBJ1-1|NA|TRBV6-5|TRBD1
CASSFQQGTTEAFF
TGTGCCAGCAGTTTTCAACAGGGGACGACTGAAGCTTTCTTT
>TRBJ1-4|many|TRBV9|NA
CASSVAIGVEKLFF
TGTGCCAGCAGCGTAGCTATCGGGGTTGAAAAACTGTTTTTT
>TRBJ2-3|few|TRBV19|TRBD2
CASSIGTSFTDTQYF
TGTGCCAGTAGTATAGGGACTAGCTTCACAGATACGCAGTATTTT
>TRBJ1-1|NA|TRBV10-2|TRBD1
CATNRGNTEAFF
TGTGCCACGAACAGGGGGAACACTGAAGCTTTCTTT